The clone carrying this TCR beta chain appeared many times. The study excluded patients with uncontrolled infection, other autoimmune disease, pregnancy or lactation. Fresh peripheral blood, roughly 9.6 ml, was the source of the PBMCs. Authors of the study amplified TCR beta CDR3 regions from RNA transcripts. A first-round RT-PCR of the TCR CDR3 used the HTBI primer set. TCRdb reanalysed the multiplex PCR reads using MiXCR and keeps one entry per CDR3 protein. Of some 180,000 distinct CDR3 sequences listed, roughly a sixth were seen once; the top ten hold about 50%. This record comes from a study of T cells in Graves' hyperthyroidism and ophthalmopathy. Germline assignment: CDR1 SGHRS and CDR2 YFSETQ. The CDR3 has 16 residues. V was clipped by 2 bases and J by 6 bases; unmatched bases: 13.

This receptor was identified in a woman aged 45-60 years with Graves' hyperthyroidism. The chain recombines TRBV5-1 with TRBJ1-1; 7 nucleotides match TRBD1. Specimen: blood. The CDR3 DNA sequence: TGCGCCAGCAGCTTCAACGAGCAGGGGGTTACCGCTGAAGCTTTCTTT. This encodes CASSFNEQGVTAEAFF.